The clone carrying this T cell receptor (beta chain) was seen a single time. The sample comes from a study of blood T cell repertoires in COVID-19. The wider study: Sources were T cells, B-cell-depleted T cells, or PBMCs; the material itself was cDNA or gDNA.

Here immunoSEQ multiplex PCR was the method, and the copy in TCRdb shows in-frame clones only, minus some. This sample has roughly 250,000 clones; about 87% occur once, and the top ten carry roughly 1.2%. The CDR3 sequence is 13 residues long. The germline gives CDR1 KGHDR, CDR2 SFDVKD. Between the trimmed V and J ends, which lost 10 bases and 3 bases, there was a span of 13 bases. What was sequenced was PBMCs or T cells enriched from blood (not recorded which). The clonotype comes from a woman aged 40 to 50 with acute COVID-19. The chain couples TRBV24-1 to TRBJ2-3; the D gene is possibly TRBD2 (6 bases). The CDR3 region is CATSWGVTDTQYF. The DNA for the CDR3 is TGTGCCACGTCGTGGGGGGTTACAGATACGCAGTATTTT.